These T cell receptor beta chains were read from a single sample in a study of control samples from healthy donors and cancer patients. The method was immunoSEQ multiplex PCR; TCRdb's version includes in-frame clones alone and lacks a portion of them. The sample has more than 95,000 clones; 85% to 95% are singletons. The sequenced sample consisted of blood. The receptors were gathered from a man between 18 and 29 years old in good health. The CDR3 runs from the conserved cysteine through the conserved F or W. A D gene is named only where the DNA matches it firmly. The listing skips clone size in some rows; elsewhere it reads once, few, many or a size class.

J gene	D gene	clone size	V gene	CDR3 protein	CDR3 DNA
TRBJ2-1	TRBD1	.	TRBV27	CASSLGTGGFSEQFF	TGTGCCAGCAGTCTGGGGACAGGGGGATTCAGTGAGCAGTTCTTC
TRBJ2-1	.	.	TRBV7-8	CASRRKADNEQFF	TGTGCCAGCAGGAGGAAAGCGGACAATGAGCAGTTCTTC
TRBJ2-3	.	.	TRBV12-1	CASSFPTSGASGTQYF	TGTGCCAGCAGCTTTCCGACTAGCGGAGCCTCCGGTACGCAGTATTTT
TRBJ1-3	.	.	TRBV19	CASSMGTPDYRSGNTIYF	TGTGCCAGTAGTATGGGGACACCTGACTACCGCTCTGGAAACACCATATATTTT
TRBJ1-3	.	once	TRBV29-1	CSVPSSGNTIYF	TGCAGCGTTCCCTCGTCTGGAAACACCATATATTTT
TRBJ2-2	.	.	TRBV11-2	CASSLVSNQYGGELFF	TGTGCCAGCAGCTTAGTTAGCAATCAATACGGTGGGGAGCTGTTTTTT
TRBJ2-7	.	.	TRBV2	CASSDDRDYEQYF	TGTGCCAGCAGTGATGACAGAGACTACGAGCAGTACTTC
TRBJ1-2	TRBD1	.	TRBV6-1	CASSQAGQGARYGYTF	TGTGCCAGCAGTCAAGCGGGACAGGGGGCCCGGTATGGCTACACCTTC
TRBJ2-7	.	once	TRBV27	CASSLQGFEQYF	TGTGCCAGCAGTTTACAGGGCTTCGAGCAGTACTTC
TRBJ2-3	TRBD2	.	TRBV7-6	CASSLVGGGTDTQYF	TGTGCCAGCAGCTTAGTGGGGGGGGGCACAGATACGCAGTATTTT
TRBJ1-1	.	.	TRBV10-2	CASSFIRETEAFF	TGCGCCAGCAGCTTTATTAGAGAAACTGAAGCTTTCTTT
TRBJ2-7	.	.	TRBV27	CASSLSGVRREQYF	TGTGCCAGCAGTTTATCGGGAGTAAGGCGCGAGCAGTACTTC
TRBJ2-1	.	.	TRBV9	CASSVDGGGYNEQFF	TGTGCCAGCAGCGTGGACGGGGGCGGTTACAATGAGCAGTTCTTC
TRBJ2-3	.	.	TRBV7-9	CASRDGEPTDTQYF	TGTGCCAGCCGAGACGGCGAACCCACAGATACGCAGTATTTT